The clone carrying this T cell receptor (beta chain) appeared a single time. Its antigen is as yet unknown. These data come from a study of OX40 agonist ivuxolimab in advanced cancers. The CDR3 loop spans 14 amino acids. Germline V gene lookup returns CDR1 MRHNA and CDR2 SNTAGT. Trimming left V 3 bases short and J 4 bases short, with 12 bases between. Sequenced by immunoSEQ multiplex PCR; TCRdb stores in-frame clones only, minus some. The sample records nearly 110,000 clones, less than 95% being singletons. General study points: Among the lowest levels of clonal expansion were found in partial responders at 0.1-3.0 mg/kg.

The chain links TRBV6-4 to TRBJ1-1; no definite D call. The material sequenced was CD4+ or CD8+ T cells sorted from blood, taken in a trial of the OX40 agonist ivuxolimab. The sequence came from an adult with an advanced solid tumor such as melanoma, head and neck, liver or kidney cancer. DNA of the CDR3: TGTGCCAGCAGTGAAAGCGAGGTAACCACTGAAGCTTTCTTT. Its translation: CASSESEVTTEAFF.